This T cell receptor (beta chain) was identified during a study of Ad26.COV2.S vaccination and SARS-CoV-2 variants. Whole-study results and caveats: The breadth of spike-specific CD8+ and CD4+ T cell responses after vaccination was reportedly substantial.

TCRdb's table, derived via immunoSEQ multiplex PCR, lists solely in-frame clones and lacks some. The sample has 85,000 to 120,000 clones, around 82% seen once. The CDR3 consists of 16 residues. Germline CDR1 and CDR2: SGHNT and YYREEE (reference sequence). The J segment lost 7 bases and the V segment lost 4 bases, leaving 12 bases of the junction unmatched. This clone was seen at least ten times. Its antigen remains unidentified. The specimen comprised peripheral blood, sampled after recovery from COVID-19. This TCR was sampled from a human donor who had recovered from COVID-19. This rearrangement joins TRBV5-4 to TRBJ2-1; 9 nucleotides match TRBD1. The CDR3 loop is CASSPTRTGVWNEQFF. CDR3 bases: TGTGCCAGCAGCCCGACCCGGACAGGGGTTTGGAATGAGCAGTTCTTC.